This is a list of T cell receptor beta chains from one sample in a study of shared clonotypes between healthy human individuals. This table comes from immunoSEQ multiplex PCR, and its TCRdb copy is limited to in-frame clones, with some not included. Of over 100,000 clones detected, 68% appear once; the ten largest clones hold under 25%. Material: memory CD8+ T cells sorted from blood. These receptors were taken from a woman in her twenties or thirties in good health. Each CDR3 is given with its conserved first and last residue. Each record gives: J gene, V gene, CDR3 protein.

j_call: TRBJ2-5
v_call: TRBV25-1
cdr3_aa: CASSGEAGRRLQETQYF

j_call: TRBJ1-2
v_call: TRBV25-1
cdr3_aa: CASSPVRSEIDYGYTF

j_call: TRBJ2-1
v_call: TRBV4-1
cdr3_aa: CASSQVSNSGSWYNEQFF

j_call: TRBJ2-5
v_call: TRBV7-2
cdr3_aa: CASSFHRGPGETQYF

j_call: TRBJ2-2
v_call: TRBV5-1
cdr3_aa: CASSFLTSGTYTGELFF

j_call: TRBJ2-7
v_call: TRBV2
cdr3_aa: CASRGTGGTYEQYF

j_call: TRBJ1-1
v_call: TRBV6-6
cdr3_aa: CASSWTGRTEAFF

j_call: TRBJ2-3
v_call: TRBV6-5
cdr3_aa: CASIGGTDPDTQYF

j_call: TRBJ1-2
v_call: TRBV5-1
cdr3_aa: CASSLGTGFGYTF

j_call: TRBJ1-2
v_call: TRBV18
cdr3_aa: CASSSGQNRGYTF

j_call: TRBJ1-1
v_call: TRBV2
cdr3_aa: CASSPRQAEAFF